This T cell receptor (beta chain) derives from a study of blood T cell repertoires in COVID-19. Study-level background: Acute and convalescent COVID-19 specimens originated in the United States, Italy and Spain. Sources were T cells, B-cell-depleted T cells, or PBMCs; the material itself was cDNA or gDNA.

Source study methods: Reference gene primer amplification gave estimated nucleated cell counts. The assay was immunoSEQ multiplex PCR, and TCRdb's table has in-frame clones only and misses some. V and J calls and clone size are copied from that table; D and trimming were computed from the DNA. The sample includes about 120,000 clones, approximately 81% of them seen just once. The specimen sequenced was peripheral blood. This receptor was taken from a man aged 55 to 69 with acute or convalescent COVID-19.

The CDR3 DNA reads TGCGCCAGCAGTCCCGACAGGGACTATGGCTACACCTTC. Protein sequence: CASSPDRDYGYTF. V usage is TRBV4-1 and J usage is TRBJ1-2; TRBD1 matches at 7 bases. V gave up 6 bases and J gave up 3 bases; unmatched junction bases: 4. Germline CDR1 MGHRA, CDR2 YSYEKL. This CDR3 spans 13 amino acids.